A single sample gave rise to the 32 T cell receptor beta chains below, sequenced in a study of immune evolution from preneoplasia to lung adenocarcinoma. TCRdb's copy holds only in-frame clones and misses some; the assay was immunoSEQ multiplex PCR. The table records about 2,500 clones, approximately 81% of them present only once. The sample taken for sequencing was FFPE invasive lung adenocarcinoma tissue. The receptors originated from a person aged 60-80 years with invasive lung adenocarcinoma.

This clone showed up just once. This chain joins TRBV30 and TRBJ2-7; TRBD2 aligns across 10 bases. The CDR3 has 15 amino acids. V lost 2 bases and J lost 0; bases outside the gene matches: 4. Germline-derived CDR1 and CDR2 are GTSNPN and SVGIG (reference sequence). The CDR3 loop reads CAWSSSGGSSYEQYF. In DNA form, the CDR3 reads TGTGCCTGGAGTTCTAGCGGGGGAAGCTCCTACGAGCAGTACTTC.

V is TRBV7-6 and J is TRBJ1-6; TRBD1 agrees at 11 bases. Unmatched junction bases numbered 3, after V lost 4 bases and J lost 10 bases. Per germline, CDR1 SGHVS and CDR2 FNYEAQ. This CDR3 spans 14 amino acids. Here the CDR3 DNA reads TGTGCCAGCAGCTCGGACAGGGGGCTCTCACCCCTCCACTTT. It is translated as CASSSDRGLSPLHF.

V usage is TRBV5-6 and J usage is TRBJ2-1; a possible D gene is TRBD1 (7 bases). The ends were cut back, 4 bases at V and 8 bases at J, with 19 bases in the middle. The CDR3 has 15 amino acids. Germline CDR1 reads SGHDT; CDR2 reads YYEEEE. The CDR3 DNA follows: TGTGCCAGCAGCCGTCCAGGGGGGCTTTCGGATGAGCAGTTCTTC. Translation gives CASSRPGGLSDEQFF.

This clone was counted between two and nine times. The chain carries TRBV11-2 and TRBJ1-2; D unclear. Germline-derived CDR1 and CDR2 are SGHAT and FQNNGV. V gave up 3 bases and J gave up 6 bases, with 23 bases separating them. The CDR3 spans 17 residues. The CDR3 loop is CASSLVGLSMPKDGYTF. The CDR3 coding sequence is TGTGCCAGCAGCTTGGTAGGCCTGAGTATGCCGAAAGATGGCTACACCTTC.

J is TRBJ1-4 and V is TRBV30, with D hard to call. Germline CDR1 and CDR2: GTSNPN and SVGIG (reference sequence). The CDR3 runs to 14 residues. The V and J ends lost 1 base and 10 bases respectively, with 16 bases between them. The CDR3 coding sequence is TGTGCCTGGAGTGAGACGGTGGAGGCGAGAAAACTGTTTTTT. It yields the protein CAWSETVEARKLFF.

This clone came up once. The chain is built from TRBV7-8 and TRBJ2-7; D is possibly TRBD1 (5 bases). This CDR3 is built from 15 residues. The germline V gene has CDR1 SGHVS and CDR2 FQNEAQ. V dropped 3 bases and J dropped 3 bases, with 15 bases sitting between them. The CDR3 here is CASSFDSSSVYEQYF. CDR3 DNA: TGTGCCAGCAGCTTCGACAGTAGTAGTGTCTACGAGCAGTACTTC.

The chain combines TRBV6-1 with TRBJ2-7, with D uncertain. Germline-derived CDR1 and CDR2 are MNHNS and SASEGT. The CDR3 sequence is 13 residues long. V dropped 5 bases and J dropped 0 bases, with 8 bases sitting between them. CDR3 DNA: TGTGCCAGCAGTAAGAGGAGCTCCTACGAGCAGTACTTC. Its translation: CASSKRSSYEQYF.

The J gene is TRBJ1-4, the V gene TRBV5-6; TRBD1 matches at 10 bases. The CDR3 totals 16 residues. J lost 7 bases, V lost 3 bases, and 9 bases had no gene match. Germline V CDR1 and CDR2: SGHDT, YYEEEE. The CDR3 sequence: CASSSNPGTGAEKLFF. The DNA for the CDR3 is TGTGCCAGCAGCTCCAACCCCGGGACAGGGGCTGAAAAACTGTTTTTT. The entire variable domain, with the rest obtained from reference TRBV5-6 and TRBJ1-4, is as follows: DAGVTQSPTHLIKTRGQQVTLRCSPKSGHDTVSWYQQALGQGPQFIFQYYEEEERQRGNFPDRFSGHQFPNYSSELNVNALLLGDSALYLCASSSNPGTGAEKLFFGSGTQLSVL.

This sequence joins TRBV7-9 and TRBJ1-6; weak D call: TRBD1 (5 bases). This CDR3 is built from 17 residues. Germline lookup yields CDR1 SEHNR and CDR2 FQNEAQ (reference sequence). V was clipped by 0 bases and J by 0 bases, with 9 bases between them. In DNA, the CDR3 is TGTGCCAGCAGCTTAGCGTCGGGGGGCTCCTATAATTCACCCCTCCACTTT. Residues: CASSLASGGSYNSPLHF.

The chain couples TRBV9 to TRBJ1-2; TRBD1 agrees at 7 bases. The length of the CDR3 is 13 residues. CDR1 and CDR2 (germline): SGDLS, YYNGEE. Germline trimming cut 4 bases from V and 8 bases from J; bases unmatched to any gene: 8. The CDR3 protein is CASSLRDSLGYTF. The CDR3 DNA follows: TGTGCCAGCAGCCTCCGGGACAGCCTGGGCTACACCTTC.

The chain carries TRBV27 and TRBJ2-3; D is perhaps TRBD1 (5 bases). The V and J ends lost 6 bases and 7 bases respectively, with 17 bases between them. This CDR3 has 14 residues. CDR1 is MNHEY, CDR2 SMNVEV, per germline (reference sequence). CDR3 residues: CASSPRTGSHTQYF. The DNA for the CDR3 is TGTGCCAGCAGCCCCAGAACAGGCTCCCATACGCAGTATTTT.

This clone turned up a few times. The sample has other DNA sequences that encode this CDR3 too. The chain uses TRBV5-1 and TRBJ2-7, with D possibly TRBD1 on 6 matching bases. The germline CDR1 and CDR2 sequences are SGHRS and YFSETQ. This CDR3 comprises 15 residues. With 4 bases removed from V and 3 bases from J, the gap between germline ends came to 17 bases. This CDR3 is CASSAAGTKNYEQYF. The CDR3 bases are TGCGCCAGCAGCGCCGCCGGGACAAAGAACTACGAGCAGTACTTC. The variable domain in full, completed from reference TRBV5-1 and TRBJ2-7, reads KAGVTQTPRYLIKTRGQQVTLSCSPISGHRSVSWYQQTPGQGLQFLFEYFSETQRNKGNFPGRFSGRQFSNSRSEMNVSTLELGDSALYLCASSAAGTKNYEQYFGPGTRLTVT.

This clone was seen a single time. The chain has TRBV7-2 and TRBJ1-5; D is uncertain. This CDR3 spans 13 amino acids. Germline V CDR1 and CDR2: SGHTA, FQGNSA. V was clipped by 0 bases and J by 5 bases, with 5 bases between them. The CDR3 bases are TGTGCCAGCAGCTTAGCGAGGGATCAGCCCCAGCATTTT. It encodes CASSLARDQPQHF.

The V gene is TRBV7-9, the J gene TRBJ1-1; 10 bases fit TRBD1. Germline CDR1 reads SEHNR; CDR2 reads FQNEAQ (reference sequence). The length of the CDR3 is 16 residues. V lost 1 base and J lost 4; bases outside the gene matches: 6. The DNA for the CDR3 is TGTGCCAGCAGCTTAGAGACAGGGGGCTTGAGCACTGAAGCTTTCTTT. Translated: CASSLETGGLSTEAFF.

This chain connects TRBV30 to TRBJ1-5, with TRBD1 matching over 7 bases. Germline V CDR1 and CDR2: GTSNPN, SVGIG (reference sequence). Trimming at V came to 4 bases and at J to 6 bases, leaving 12 bases not matched to a gene. This CDR3 is 15 amino acids long. This chain's CDR3 is CAWNPDAGGAQPQHF. DNA for the CDR3: TGTGCCTGGAATCCCGACGCAGGGGGGGCTCAGCCCCAGCATTTT.

The chain employs TRBV30 and TRBJ2-1, with TRBD1 matching 8 bases. This CDR3 is 15 amino acids long. Looked up from germline, CDR1 is GTSNPN and CDR2 is SVGIG (reference sequence). V shed 2 bases, J shed 3 bases, and the junction held 6 bases outside the gene matches. The CDR3 is CAWSSTGALYNEQFF. The CDR3 DNA reads TGTGCCTGGAGTTCGACAGGGGCTCTCTACAATGAGCAGTTCTTC.

J is TRBJ2-2 and V is TRBV6-1; D remains unclear. The CDR3 is made up of 13 amino acids. V lost 5 bases and J 4 bases, leaving 8 bases between the germline ends. Germline V gene data show CDR1 as MNHNS and CDR2 as SASEGT. CDR3 protein: CASSSTFTGELFF. The CDR3 bases are TGTGCCAGCAGTTCGACATTCACCGGGGAGCTGTTTTTT.

The chain recombines TRBV30 with TRBJ2-2, with TRBD2 identical over 7 bases. The CDR3 extends over 16 amino acids. After removal of 0 bases from V and 1 base from J, the junction contained 5 bases not matched to a gene. CDR1 and CDR2 from the germline V gene are GTSNPN and SVGIG (reference sequence). In nucleotides, the CDR3 is TGTGCCTGGAGTGTACGGTCGGGGGGGAACACCGGGGAGCTGTTTTTT. It codes for CAWSVRSGGNTGELFF.

The chain has TRBV2 and TRBJ1-3; perhaps TRBD1 as D (6 bases). Germline lookup yields CDR1 SNHLY and CDR2 FYNNEI. The CDR3 is made up of 11 amino acids. Trimming cost V 3 bases and J 11 bases, with 8 bases left between them. The CDR3 is CASSEGGPIYF. For the CDR3, the DNA is TGTGCCAGCAGTGAGGGGGGCCCCATATATTTT.

This chain links TRBV4-1 with TRBJ2-1; TRBD2 is a possible D gene (6 bases). Trimming took off 1 base at V and 12 bases at J, with 13 bases between the two ends. Germline CDR1 is MGHRA and CDR2 is YSYEKL. This CDR3 is built from 13 residues. The CDR3 sequence is CASSQVSAGGQFF. For the CDR3, the DNA is TGCGCCAGCAGCCAAGTATCGGCCGGGGGGCAGTTCTTC.

V and J are TRBV30 and TRBJ2-3; possibly TRBD1 or TRBD2 for D (6 bases each). The CDR3 is 12 residues long. Trimming removed 3 bases at V and 8 bases at J, with 12 bases between. Germline V gives CDR1 GTSNPN, CDR2 SVGIG (reference sequence). The DNA for the CDR3 is TGTGCCTGGAGCCCCAAGGGGGGTACGCAGTATTTT. Translation gives CAWSPKGGTQYF.

This clone came up a few times. J is TRBJ2-1 and V is TRBV4-2, with TRBD2 identical over 13 bases. Germline V gene lookup returns CDR1 LGHNA and CDR2 YNFKEQ. This CDR3 comprises 18 residues. J gave up 0 bases and V 3 bases, and 5 bases lay outside the gene matches. CDR3 DNA: TGTGCCAGCAGCCAGGGGACTAGCGGGGAGAGCTCCTACAATGAGCAGTTCTTC. Translation gives CASSQGTSGESSYNEQFF.

This clone has just one count. CDR3 nucleotide sequence: TGTGCCAGCAGGCCGACCGGGACTAGCGCCAGTGAGCAGTTCTTC. Encoded protein: CASRPTGTSASEQFF. The V gene is TRBV9, the J gene TRBJ2-1, with TRBD2 matching 10 bases. Germline assignment: CDR1 SGDLS and CDR2 YYNGEE. The CDR3 sequence is 15 residues long. The junction had 11 bases not matched to a gene; V was cut back by 5 bases and J by 9 bases.

The chain joins TRBV4-1 to TRBJ1-2, with D possibly being TRBD1 (5 bases). The V end lost 1 base, the J end lost 8 bases, and 17 bases lay between the germline ends. The CDR3 is 15 amino acids. Germline CDR1 reads MGHRA; CDR2 reads YSYEKL. This chain's CDR3 is CASSQVGRGRWGYTF. In nucleotides, the CDR3 is TGCGCCAGCAGCCAAGTTGGGAGGGGCCGGTGGGGCTACACCTTC.

The rearrangement uses TRBV5-1 and TRBJ1-1; D perhaps matches TRBD1 (5 bases). The CDR3 loop spans 18 amino acids. V was cut by 0 bases and J by 0 bases, with 18 bases left in between. Germline CDR1 is SGHRS and CDR2 is YFSETQ. This chain's CDR3 is CASSLGQPRKGLNTEAFF. The CDR3 coding sequence is TGCGCCAGCAGCTTGGGACAGCCCCGAAAGGGCTTGAACACTGAAGCTTTCTTT.

This chain links TRBV5-1 with TRBJ1-1, with D perhaps TRBD1 (5 bases). Between the trimmed V and J ends, which lost 0 bases and 10 bases, there was a span of 22 bases. CDR3 length equals 16 residues. Germline V gene lookup returns CDR1 SGHRS and CDR2 YFSETQ. CDR3 residues: CASSLAAGILPSGAFF. In nucleotides, the CDR3 is TGCGCCAGCAGCTTGGCGGCAGGGATTCTCCCCTCGGGAGCTTTCTTT.

The chain combines TRBV7-6 with TRBJ2-7; D unclear. The CDR3 consists of 12 residues. Germline loops: CDR1 SGHVS, CDR2 FNYEAQ. V dropped 1 base and J dropped 3 bases, with 4 bases sitting between them. CDR3 sequence reads: CASSLVGYEQYF. CDR3 sequence (DNA): TGTGCCAGCAGCTTAGTTGGCTACGAGCAGTACTTC.

The chain recombines TRBV18 with TRBJ1-4, with D unresolved. This CDR3 comprises 15 residues. Germline CDR1 is KGHSH and CDR2 is LQKENI. Trimming stripped 4 bases from V and 1 base from J, with 10 bases between. This chain's CDR3 is CASSQSRKTNEKLFF. The CDR3 DNA follows: TGTGCCAGCTCACAGTCGAGGAAAACTAATGAAAAACTGTTTTTT.

V gene TRBV10-2 combines with J gene TRBJ2-7, with D possibly TRBD2 on 6 matching bases. V lost 4 bases and J 6 bases, leaving 19 bases between the germline ends. The CDR3 is made up of 15 amino acids. Germline assignment: CDR1 WSHSY and CDR2 SAAADI. The DNA of the CDR3 is TGCGCCAGCAGTGTGTCGGGCGGCTGGGGGGTCGAGCAGTACTTC. It is translated as CASSVSGGWGVEQYF.

The chain links TRBV5-1 to TRBJ2-3, with a tentative D call TRBD2 (6 bases). Trimming removed 7 bases at V and 9 bases at J, with 15 bases between. The CDR3 runs 12 residues. Germline CDR1 and CDR2: SGHRS and YFSETQ. CDR3 nucleotide sequence: TGCGCCAGCCACGGAGGTAGCGGCACGCAGTATTTT. Its translation: CASHGGSGTQYF.

This chain uses TRBV6-4 with TRBJ2-2; TRBD2 agrees at 10 bases. Germline V gene data show CDR1 as MRHNA and CDR2 as SNTAGT. V shed 6 bases and J 8 bases; nucleotides not matched to a gene: 12. The CDR3 length is 16 residues. In nucleotides, the CDR3 is TGTGCCAGCAGCGACGCTAGCGGGGGAGTCACGGGGGAGCTGTTTTTT. Its translation: CASSDASGGVTGELFF.

The genes are TRBV6-1 and TRBJ2-1; the D gene is possibly TRBD2 (7 bases). V dropped 7 bases and J dropped 7 bases, with 20 bases sitting between them. There are 15 residues in the CDR3. Germline V gene sequence: CDR1 MNHNS, CDR2 SASEGT. CDR3 nucleotides: TGTGCCAGCATTATTGGGGGGGCCCAAATAAATGAGCAGTTCTTC. Its protein product is CASIIGGAQINEQFF.